This TCR beta chain was identified in a study of T-cell reconstitution after alpha-beta-depleted transplantation in children. Overall study findings and caveats: Two months or so post-transplant, alpha-beta T cells reportedly derived from several hundred expanded graft clones.

As regards this clonotype: Its antigen is undetermined.

Preparation of the TCRbeta library involved a method that used unique molecular identifiers. TCRdb re-called the PCR reads with MiXCR, one entry per CDR3 protein. The table has about 980,000 distinct CDR3 sequences, around 30% seen once. CDR1 is MGHRA and CDR2 is YSYEKL in the germline V gene. Trimming at V came to 2 bases and at J to 12 bases, leaving 12 bases not matched to a gene. The CDR3 extends over 15 amino acids. The TCR sequence derives from a boy under two years old who had a stem cell transplant for SCID, so the T cells may come from the graft donor. The rearrangement uses TRBV4-1 and TRBJ2-1; 8 bases agree with TRBD1. The source material was PBMCs, mostly from graft donor cells, sampled 360 days after TCRalphabeta/CD19-depleted stem cell transplant. The CDR3 sequence is CASSQPLTDRGRQFF. For the CDR3, the DNA is TGCGCCAGCAGCCAACCCCTAACAGACAGGGGTCGGCAGTTCTTC.